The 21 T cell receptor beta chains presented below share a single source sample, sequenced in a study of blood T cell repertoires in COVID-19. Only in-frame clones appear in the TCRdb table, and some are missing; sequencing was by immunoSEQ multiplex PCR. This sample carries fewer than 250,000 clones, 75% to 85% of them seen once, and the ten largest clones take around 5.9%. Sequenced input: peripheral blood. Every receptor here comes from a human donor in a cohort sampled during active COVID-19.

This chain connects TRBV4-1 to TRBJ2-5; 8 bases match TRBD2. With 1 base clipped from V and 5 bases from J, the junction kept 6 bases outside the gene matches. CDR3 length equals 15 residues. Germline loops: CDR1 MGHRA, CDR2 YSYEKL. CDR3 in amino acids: CASSQGTSGRETQYF. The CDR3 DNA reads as TGCGCCAGCAGCCAAGGTACTAGCGGTAGGGAGACCCAGTACTTC.

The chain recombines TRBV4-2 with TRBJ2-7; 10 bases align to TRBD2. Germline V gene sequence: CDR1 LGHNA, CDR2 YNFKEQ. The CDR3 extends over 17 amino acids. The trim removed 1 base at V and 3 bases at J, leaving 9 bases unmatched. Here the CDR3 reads CASSQGALAGVIYEQYF. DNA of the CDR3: TGTGCCAGCAGCCAAGGGGCCCTAGCGGGAGTAATCTACGAGCAGTACTTC.

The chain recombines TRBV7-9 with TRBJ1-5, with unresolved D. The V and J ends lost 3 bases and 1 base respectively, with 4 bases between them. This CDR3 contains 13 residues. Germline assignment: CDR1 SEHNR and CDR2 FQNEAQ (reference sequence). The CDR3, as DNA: TGTGCCAGCAGCTTTGCGAGCAATCAGCCCCAGCATTTT. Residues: CASSFASNQPQHF.

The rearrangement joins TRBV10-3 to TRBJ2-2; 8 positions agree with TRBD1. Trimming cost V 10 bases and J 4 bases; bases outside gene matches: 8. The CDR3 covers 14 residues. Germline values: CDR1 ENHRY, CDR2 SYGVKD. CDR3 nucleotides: TGTGCCACTGCAGGGGGCTCGGGCACCGGGGAGCTGTTTTTT. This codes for CATAGGSGTGELFF.

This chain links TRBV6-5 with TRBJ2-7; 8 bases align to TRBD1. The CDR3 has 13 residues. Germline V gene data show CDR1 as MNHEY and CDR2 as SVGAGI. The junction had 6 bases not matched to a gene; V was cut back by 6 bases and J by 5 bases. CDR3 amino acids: CASSHGQGNEQYF. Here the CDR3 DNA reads TGTGCCAGCAGCCACGGACAGGGCAACGAGCAGTACTTC.

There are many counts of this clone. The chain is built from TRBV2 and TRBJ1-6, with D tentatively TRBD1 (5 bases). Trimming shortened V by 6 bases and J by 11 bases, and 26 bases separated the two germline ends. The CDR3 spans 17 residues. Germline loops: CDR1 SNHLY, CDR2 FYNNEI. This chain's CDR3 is CASSPLRGDHRDPPLHF. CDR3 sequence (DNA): TGTGCCAGCAGCCCCCTTCGGGGGGACCATAGGGATCCACCCCTCCACTTT.

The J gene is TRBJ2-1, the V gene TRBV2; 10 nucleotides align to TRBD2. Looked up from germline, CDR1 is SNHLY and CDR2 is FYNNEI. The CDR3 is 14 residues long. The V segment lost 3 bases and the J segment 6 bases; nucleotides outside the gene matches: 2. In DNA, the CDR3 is TGTGCCAGCAGTGACGGGACTAGCGTCAATGAGCAGTTCTTC. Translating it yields CASSDGTSVNEQFF.

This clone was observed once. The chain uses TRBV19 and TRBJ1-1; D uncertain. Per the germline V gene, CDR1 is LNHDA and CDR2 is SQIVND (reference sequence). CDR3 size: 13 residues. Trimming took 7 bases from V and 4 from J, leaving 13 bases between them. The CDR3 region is CASILRLGTEAFF. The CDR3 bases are TGTGCCAGTATTCTGAGACTGGGCACTGAAGCTTTCTTT.

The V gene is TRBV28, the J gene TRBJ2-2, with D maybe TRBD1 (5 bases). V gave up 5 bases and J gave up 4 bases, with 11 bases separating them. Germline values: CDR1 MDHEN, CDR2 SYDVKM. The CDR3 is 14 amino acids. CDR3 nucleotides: TGTGCCAGCAGTACAGGTATCGGCACCGGGGAGCTGTTTTTT. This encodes CASSTGIGTGELFF.

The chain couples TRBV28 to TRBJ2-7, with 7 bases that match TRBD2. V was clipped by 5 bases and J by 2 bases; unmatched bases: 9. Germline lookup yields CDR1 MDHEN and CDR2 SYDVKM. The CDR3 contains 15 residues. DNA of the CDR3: TGTGCCAGCAGTACGAGCGGGATCCTACCCTACGAGCAGTACTTC. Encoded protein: CASSTSGILPYEQYF.

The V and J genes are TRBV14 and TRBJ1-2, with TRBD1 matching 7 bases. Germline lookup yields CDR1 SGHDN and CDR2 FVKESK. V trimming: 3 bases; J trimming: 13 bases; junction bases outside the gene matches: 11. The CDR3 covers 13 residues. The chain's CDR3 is CASSHQRQGSGTF. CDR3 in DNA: TGTGCCAGCAGCCATCAAAGACAGGGAAGTGGCACCTTC.

In DNA form, the CDR3 reads TGTGCCAGCAGCTTTGGCCAGTACACAGATACGCAGTATTTT. This sequence encodes CASSFGQYTDTQYF. The chain has TRBV7-6 and TRBJ2-3; D is ambiguous. The ends were cut back, 3 bases at V and 2 bases at J, with 9 bases in the middle. The CDR3 consists of 14 residues. From germline, CDR1 is SGHVS and CDR2 FNYEAQ.

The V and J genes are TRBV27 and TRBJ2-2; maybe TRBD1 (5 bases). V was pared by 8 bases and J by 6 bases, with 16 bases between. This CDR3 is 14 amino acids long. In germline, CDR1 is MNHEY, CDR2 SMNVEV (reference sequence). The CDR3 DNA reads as TGTGCCAGCCGACAAACAGGAAGGGCCGGGGAGCTGTTTTTT. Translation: CASRQTGRAGELFF.

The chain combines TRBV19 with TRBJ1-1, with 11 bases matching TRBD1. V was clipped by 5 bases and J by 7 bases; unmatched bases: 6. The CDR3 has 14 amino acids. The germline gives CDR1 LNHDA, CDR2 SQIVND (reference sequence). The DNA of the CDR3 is TGTGCCAGTAGTCGACGGACAGGGGGCTATGAAGCTTTCTTT. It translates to CASSRRTGGYEAFF.

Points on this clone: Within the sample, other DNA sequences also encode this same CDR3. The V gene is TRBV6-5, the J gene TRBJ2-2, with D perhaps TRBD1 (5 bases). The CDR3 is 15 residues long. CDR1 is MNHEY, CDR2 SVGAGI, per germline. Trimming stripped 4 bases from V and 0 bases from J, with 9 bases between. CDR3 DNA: TGTGCCAGCAGTTCCCAGGGCGCGAACACCGGGGAGCTGTTTTTT. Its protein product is CASSSQGANTGELFF.

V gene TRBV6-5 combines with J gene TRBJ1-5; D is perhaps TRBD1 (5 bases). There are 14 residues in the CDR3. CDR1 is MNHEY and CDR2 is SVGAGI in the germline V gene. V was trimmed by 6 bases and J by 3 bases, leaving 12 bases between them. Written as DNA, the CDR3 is TGTGCCAGCAGCCTGACAGAATACAATCAGCCCCAGCATTTT. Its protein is CASSLTEYNQPQHF.

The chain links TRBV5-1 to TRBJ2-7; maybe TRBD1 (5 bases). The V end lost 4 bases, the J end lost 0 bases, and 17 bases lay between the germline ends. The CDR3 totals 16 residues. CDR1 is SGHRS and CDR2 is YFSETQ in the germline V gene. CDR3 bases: TGCGCCAGCAGCGGATTCCAGGGATGGAGCTCCTACGAGCAGTACTTC. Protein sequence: CASSGFQGWSSYEQYF.

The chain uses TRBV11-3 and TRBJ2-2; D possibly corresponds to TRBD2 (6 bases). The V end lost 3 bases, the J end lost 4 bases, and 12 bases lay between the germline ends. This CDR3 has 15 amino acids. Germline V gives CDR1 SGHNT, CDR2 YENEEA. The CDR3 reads CASSFGGAGTGELFF. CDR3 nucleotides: TGTGCCAGCAGCTTCGGGGGAGCGGGCACCGGGGAGCTGTTTTTT.

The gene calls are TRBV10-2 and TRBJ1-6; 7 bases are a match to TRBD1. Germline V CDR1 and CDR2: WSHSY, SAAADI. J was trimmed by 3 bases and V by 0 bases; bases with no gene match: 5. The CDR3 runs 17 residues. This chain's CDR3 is CASSESGGQYYNSPLHF. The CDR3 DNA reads TGCGCCAGCAGTGAGTCGGGGGGACAGTACTATAATTCACCCCTCCACTTT.

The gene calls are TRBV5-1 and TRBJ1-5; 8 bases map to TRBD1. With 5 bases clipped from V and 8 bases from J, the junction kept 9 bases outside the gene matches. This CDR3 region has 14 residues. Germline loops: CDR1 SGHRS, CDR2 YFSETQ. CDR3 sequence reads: CASSFSGQGEPQHF. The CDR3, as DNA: TGCGCCAGCAGTTTTAGTGGACAGGGTGAGCCCCAGCATTTT.

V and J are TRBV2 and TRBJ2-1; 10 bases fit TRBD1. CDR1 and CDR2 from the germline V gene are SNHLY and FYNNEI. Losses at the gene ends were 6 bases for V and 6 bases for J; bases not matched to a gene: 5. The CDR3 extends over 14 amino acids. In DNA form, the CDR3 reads TGTGCCAGCAGCGGACAGGGGGTTAGCAATGAGCAGTTCTTC. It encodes CASSGQGVSNEQFF.